The rows below give T cell receptor beta chains drawn from one sample of a study of T cells after yellow fever vaccination. TCRdb recomputed calls from the 5' RACE reads with MiXCR, one row per CDR3 protein. This table has about 580,000 distinct CDR3 sequences, less than 20% appearing once. The sequenced sample was PBMCs, obtained 4 to 6 days after the first yellow fever vaccination. All receptors derive from a man aged 18 to 30 who received the YFV17D yellow fever vaccine. Each CDR3 is given with its conserved first and last residue. Fields, in order: CDR3 protein, CDR3 DNA, D gene, V gene, J gene, clone size. A D gene is named only where the DNA matches it firmly. Only some rows state a clone size, as once, few, many or a class for expanded clones.

cdr3_aa: CSAPSYSQPQHF; cdr3_nt: TGCAGTGCTCCGTCGTATAGTCAGCCCCAGCATTTT; d_call: NA; v_call: TRBV20-1; j_call: TRBJ1-5; clone_size: few
cdr3_aa: CASSDDQGRGNYGYTF; cdr3_nt: TGTGCCAGCAGTGACGACCAGGGCCGAGGAAACTATGGCTACACCTTC; d_call: NA; v_call: TRBV6-1; j_call: TRBJ1-2; clone_size: NA
cdr3_aa: CASSPIAGSYEQYF; cdr3_nt: TGCGCCAGCAGCCCAATAGCGGGCTCCTACGAGCAGTACTTC; d_call: TRBD2; v_call: TRBV5-1; j_call: TRBJ2-7; clone_size: many
cdr3_aa: CASSQWNAGELFF; cdr3_nt: TGTGCCAGCAGCCAATGGAACGCCGGGGAGCTGTTTTTT; d_call: NA; v_call: TRBV4-2; j_call: TRBJ2-2; clone_size: NA
cdr3_aa: CAWSLPGVF; cdr3_nt: TGTGCCTGGAGTTTACCCGGGGTTTTT; d_call: NA; v_call: TRBV30; j_call: TRBJ1-1; clone_size: NA
cdr3_aa: CSARDLGKNTGELFF; cdr3_nt: TGCAGTGCTAGAGATTTGGGAAAGAACACCGGGGAGCTGTTTTTT; d_call: NA; v_call: TRBV20-1; j_call: TRBJ2-2; clone_size: NA
cdr3_aa: CASGLIGLSNQPQHF; cdr3_nt: TGTGCTAGTGGTTTGATAGGGTTGAGCAATCAGCCCCAGCATTTT; d_call: NA; v_call: TRBV12-5; j_call: TRBJ1-5; clone_size: NA
cdr3_aa: CSARGGSGGTSYNEQFF; cdr3_nt: TGCAGTGCTAGAGGAGGTAGCGGGGGTACCTCCTACAATGAGCAGTTCTTC; d_call: TRBD2; v_call: TRBV20-1; j_call: TRBJ2-1; clone_size: few
cdr3_aa: CASSGREPYEQYF; cdr3_nt: TGTGCCAGCAGTGGCAGGGAGCCCTACGAGCAGTACTTC; d_call: NA; v_call: TRBV25-1; j_call: TRBJ2-7; clone_size: few
cdr3_aa: CAISQYSTGGRTDTQYF; cdr3_nt: TGTGCCATCAGTCAATATTCAACAGGGGGTAGGACAGATACGCAGTATTTT; d_call: TRBD1; v_call: TRBV10-3; j_call: TRBJ2-3; clone_size: NA
cdr3_aa: CASSLDRHGGYTF; cdr3_nt: TGTGCCAGCAGCTTGGACAGACATGGGGGCTACACCTTC; d_call: NA; v_call: TRBV7-9; j_call: TRBJ1-2; clone_size: many
cdr3_aa: CASSVAGTGNQPQHF; cdr3_nt: TGTGCCAGCAGCGTAGCGGGGACAGGGAATCAGCCCCAGCATTTT; d_call: TRBD1; v_call: TRBV9; j_call: TRBJ1-5; clone_size: few
cdr3_aa: CASSRGQGVPTDTQYF; cdr3_nt: TGCGCCAGCAGCCGGGGACAGGGAGTCCCCACAGATACGCAGTATTTT; d_call: TRBD1; v_call: TRBV5-1; j_call: TRBJ2-3; clone_size: NA
cdr3_aa: CASTVSGTDTQYF; cdr3_nt: TGTGCCAGCACTGTGAGCGGCACAGATACGCAGTATTTT; d_call: NA; v_call: TRBV12-3/TRBV12-4; j_call: TRBJ2-3; clone_size: few
cdr3_aa: CASSFSGRPSVFMNTEAFF; cdr3_nt: TGTGCCAGCAGTTTCAGCGGCCGTCCTTCAGTATTCATGAACACTGAAGCTTTCTTT; d_call: NA; v_call: TRBV12-3/TRBV12-4; j_call: TRBJ1-1; clone_size: few
cdr3_aa: CATGQGAFGELFF; cdr3_nt: TGCGCCACCGGACAGGGGGCTTTCGGGGAGCTGTTTTTT; d_call: TRBD1; v_call: TRBV5-1; j_call: TRBJ2-2; clone_size: once
cdr3_aa: CASSPLVGDTQYF; cdr3_nt: TGCGCCAGCAGCCCCCTTGTCGGTGATACGCAGTATTTT; d_call: NA; v_call: TRBV4-3; j_call: TRBJ2-3; clone_size: few
cdr3_aa: CASMGQEKPYEQYF; cdr3_nt: TGTGCCAGTATGGGGCAGGAAAAACCCTACGAGCAGTACTTC; d_call: NA; v_call: TRBV19; j_call: TRBJ2-7; clone_size: few
cdr3_aa: CASSRTGPNTGELFF; cdr3_nt: TGTGCCAGCAGCCGTACAGGGCCGAACACCGGGGAGCTGTTTTTT; d_call: NA; v_call: TRBV11-3; j_call: TRBJ2-2; clone_size: few
cdr3_aa: CSARDRENYGYTF; cdr3_nt: TGCAGTGCCAGGGACAGGGAGAACTATGGCTACACCTTC; d_call: TRBD1; v_call: TRBV20-1; j_call: TRBJ1-2; clone_size: NA
cdr3_aa: CASRIRDFQETQYF; cdr3_nt: TGTGCCAGCAGAATACGGGACTTCCAAGAGACCCAGTACTTC; d_call: NA; v_call: TRBV6-1; j_call: TRBJ2-5; clone_size: few
cdr3_aa: CASNRGTTNYGYTF; cdr3_nt: TGTGCCAGCAATCGGGGCACGACTAACTATGGCTACACCTTC; d_call: NA; v_call: TRBV6-1; j_call: TRBJ1-2; clone_size: few
cdr3_aa: CATSSGLGQRNQPQHF; cdr3_nt: TGTGCCACCAGCAGCGGGCTAGGACAGAGAAATCAGCCCCAGCATTTT; d_call: NA; v_call: TRBV15; j_call: TRBJ1-5; clone_size: few
cdr3_aa: CASRRIGTSGLYEQYF; cdr3_nt: TGTGCCAGCAGACGAATTGGGACTAGCGGCCTCTACGAGCAGTACTTC; d_call: TRBD2; v_call: TRBV6-2/TRBV6-3; j_call: TRBJ2-7; clone_size: NA
cdr3_aa: CASRSSGGAFEQFF; cdr3_nt: TGTGCCAGCAGATCTAGCGGGGGGGCTTTTGAGCAGTTCTTC; d_call: TRBD2; v_call: TRBV11-2; j_call: TRBJ2-1; clone_size: NA
cdr3_aa: CASSLDEGDYGYTF; cdr3_nt: TGTGCCAGCAGCCTTGACGAAGGGGACTATGGCTACACCTTC; d_call: NA; v_call: TRBV11-2; j_call: TRBJ1-2; clone_size: NA
cdr3_aa: CASSLGTGSGETQYF; cdr3_nt: TGTGCCAGCAGCTTGGGGACGGGCTCGGGGGAGACCCAGTACTTC; d_call: NA; v_call: TRBV7-9; j_call: TRBJ2-5; clone_size: few
cdr3_aa: CASSPEGSSGANVLTF; cdr3_nt: TGCGCCAGCAGCCCTGAAGGCAGCTCTGGGGCCAACGTCCTGACTTTC; d_call: NA; v_call: TRBV5-1; j_call: TRBJ2-6; clone_size: many
cdr3_aa: CASSLSGTGEVAQYF; cdr3_nt: TGTGCCAGCAGTTTATCAGGGACAGGGGAGGTGGCCCAGTACTTC; d_call: TRBD1; v_call: TRBV28; j_call: TRBJ2-5; clone_size: NA
cdr3_aa: CASSRGDFNQPQHF; cdr3_nt: TGTGCCAGCAGTCGCGGAGATTTCAATCAGCCCCAGCATTTT; d_call: NA; v_call: TRBV7-9; j_call: TRBJ1-5; clone_size: NA
cdr3_aa: CASSQVGQTEWEYF; cdr3_nt: TGTGCCAGCAGCCAAGTCGGACAGACTGAATGGGAGTACTTC; d_call: NA; v_call: TRBV14; j_call: TRBJ2-7; clone_size: few
cdr3_aa: CASSPVTSGSYEQYF; cdr3_nt: TGTGCCAGCAGTCCCGTAACTAGCGGCTCCTACGAGCAGTACTTC; d_call: TRBD2; v_call: TRBV12-3/TRBV12-4; j_call: TRBJ2-7; clone_size: few
cdr3_aa: CSVEARLGNTEAFF; cdr3_nt: TGCAGCGTTGAAGCCAGGTTAGGGAACACTGAAGCTTTCTTT; d_call: NA; v_call: TRBV29-1; j_call: TRBJ1-1; clone_size: NA
cdr3_aa: CASSLRSPPYNEQFF; cdr3_nt: TGTGCCAGCAGTTTGAGGAGCCCTCCCTACAATGAGCAGTTCTTC; d_call: NA; v_call: TRBV12-3/TRBV12-4; j_call: TRBJ2-1; clone_size: few
cdr3_aa: CASSLGQGNRNTEAFF; cdr3_nt: TGCGCCAGCAGCTTGGGGCAGGGTAACAGGAACACTGAAGCTTTCTTT; d_call: NA; v_call: TRBV5-1; j_call: TRBJ1-1; clone_size: NA
cdr3_aa: CASSQQERPAGEQFF; cdr3_nt: TGTGCCAGCAGCCAACAGGAACGACCAGCGGGTGAGCAGTTCTTC; d_call: NA; v_call: TRBV6-2/TRBV6-3; j_call: TRBJ2-1; clone_size: many
cdr3_aa: CASRNQGIGQETQYF; cdr3_nt: TGTGCCAGCAGGAATCAGGGGATTGGTCAAGAGACCCAGTACTTC; d_call: NA; v_call: TRBV12-3/TRBV12-4; j_call: TRBJ2-5; clone_size: NA
cdr3_aa: CASSQERGQGNEQFF; cdr3_nt: TGCGCCAGCAGCCAAGAACGCGGGCAGGGTAATGAGCAGTTCTTC; d_call: NA; v_call: TRBV4-1; j_call: TRBJ2-1; clone_size: NA
cdr3_aa: CASSWGGQGYGTQYF; cdr3_nt: TGTGCCAGCAGTTGGGGGGGACAGGGGTACGGGACCCAGTACTTC; d_call: TRBD1; v_call: TRBV12-3/TRBV12-4; j_call: TRBJ2-5; clone_size: few
cdr3_aa: CASSLTGGGGGYTF; cdr3_nt: TGTGCCAGCAGTTTGACAGGGGGCGGTGGAGGCTACACCTTC; d_call: TRBD1; v_call: TRBV6-5; j_call: TRBJ1-2; clone_size: NA
cdr3_aa: CATSRTRQGQYGYTF; cdr3_nt: TGTGCCACCAGCAGAACTAGACAGGGGCAATATGGCTACACCTTC; d_call: TRBD1; v_call: TRBV15; j_call: TRBJ1-2; clone_size: NA
cdr3_aa: CASSLTGQRAFF; cdr3_nt: TGTGCCAGCAGTCTTACGGGACAGAGGGCTTTCTTT; d_call: TRBD1; v_call: TRBV12-3/TRBV12-4; j_call: TRBJ1-1; clone_size: NA
cdr3_aa: CASSQDLGGLADYEQYF; cdr3_nt: TGCGCCAGCAGCCAAGATCTTGGGGGACTAGCCGACTACGAGCAGTACTTC; d_call: TRBD2; v_call: TRBV4-3; j_call: TRBJ2-7; clone_size: few
cdr3_aa: CASSFLSPSGRPYEQYF; cdr3_nt: TGTGCCAGCAGCTTTTTGTCGCCTAGCGGGCGGCCCTACGAGCAGTACTTC; d_call: TRBD2; v_call: TRBV11-1; j_call: TRBJ2-7; clone_size: NA
cdr3_aa: CASTDDRVKYEQYF; cdr3_nt: TGTGCCAGTACGGACGACAGGGTAAAATACGAGCAGTACTTC; d_call: TRBD1; v_call: TRBV19; j_call: TRBJ2-7; clone_size: NA
cdr3_aa: CASSLAGSSQETQYF; cdr3_nt: TGCGCCAGCAGCTTGGCTGGCAGCAGTCAAGAGACCCAGTACTTC; d_call: NA; v_call: TRBV5-1; j_call: TRBJ2-5; clone_size: few
cdr3_aa: CASSAPEGGDLAKNIQYF; cdr3_nt: TGTGCCAGCAGCGCCCCAGAAGGCGGGGATCTAGCCAAAAACATTCAGTACTTC; d_call: NA; v_call: TRBV9; j_call: TRBJ2-4; clone_size: NA
cdr3_aa: CASSRGLAGSWDTQYF; cdr3_nt: TGTGCCAGCAGTAGAGGACTAGCGGGAAGTTGGGATACGCAGTATTTT; d_call: TRBD2; v_call: TRBV27; j_call: TRBJ2-3; clone_size: NA
cdr3_aa: CASSYSGTGNTGELFF; cdr3_nt: TGTGCCAGCAGTTACTCCGGGACAGGGAACACCGGGGAGCTGTTTTTT; d_call: TRBD1; v_call: TRBV12-3/TRBV12-4; j_call: TRBJ2-2; clone_size: NA
cdr3_aa: CASSLSRVRGNEQFF; cdr3_nt: TGTGCCAGCAGCTTGAGTCGGGTACGCGGAAATGAGCAGTTCTTC; d_call: NA; v_call: TRBV11-2; j_call: TRBJ2-1; clone_size: many
cdr3_aa: CASSLDTGVPNEKLFF; cdr3_nt: TGTGCCAGCAGCTTAGATACGGGGGTACCTAATGAAAAACTGTTTTTT; d_call: NA; v_call: TRBV7-9; j_call: TRBJ1-4; clone_size: NA
cdr3_aa: CASSLRTGAGTDTQYF; cdr3_nt: TGTGCCAGCAGTTTAAGGACGGGGGCCGGCACAGATACGCAGTATTTT; d_call: NA; v_call: TRBV12-3/TRBV12-4; j_call: TRBJ2-3; clone_size: many
cdr3_aa: CASSQLTSGYTGELFF; cdr3_nt: TGCGCCAGCAGCCAACTCACTAGCGGTTACACCGGGGAGCTGTTTTTT; d_call: TRBD2; v_call: TRBV4-3; j_call: TRBJ2-2; clone_size: few
cdr3_aa: CASSLVGSTEAFF; cdr3_nt: TGCGCCAGCAGCTTGGTGGGGTCCACTGAAGCTTTCTTT; d_call: NA; v_call: TRBV5-5; j_call: TRBJ1-1; clone_size: many
cdr3_aa: CATSDLGDYGYTF; cdr3_nt: TGTGCCACCAGTGATTTAGGAGATTATGGCTACACCTTC; d_call: NA; v_call: TRBV24-1; j_call: TRBJ1-2; clone_size: NA